This TCR beta chain is from a study of PD-L1 blockade in urothelial cancer. Whole-study context: Administration of atezolizumab to patients began in about 2014, at 1,200 mg intravenously every 3 weeks. Blood samples contained a median around 140,000 T cells. Most of the roughly 30 patients were men whose urothelial cancer was bladder-origin.

Germline V gives CDR1 LNHDA, CDR2 SQIVND (reference sequence). The CDR3 extends over 15 amino acids. V lost 3 bases to trimming and J lost 8 bases, with 19 bases between them. Generated by immunoSEQ multiplex PCR, the TCRdb table keeps only in-frame clones and is missing some. This repertoire shows 35,000 or so clones, about 86% found once; its top ten account for roughly a sixth. The clonotype comes from a man in his sixties with urothelial cancer. V is TRBV19 and J is TRBJ1-2; D not resolved. The sequenced sample was PBMCs, obtained around atezolizumab (anti-PD-L1) treatment. In DNA, the CDR3 is TGTGCCAGTAGTATGAACCCGGGAGGTCTAGGGGGCTACACCTTC. Encoded protein: CASSMNPGGLGGYTF.